This T cell receptor (beta chain) was captured by sequencing in a study of CD8+ T cells in alopecia areata. Study context: A regimen of oral tofacitinib, 5 to 10 mg twice daily, was given to treated patients.

The treatment: oral pan-JAK inhibitor, 5-10 mg twice daily. Extracted RNA was reverse transcribed into cDNA, the sequencing template. Method: immunoSEQ multiplex PCR; TCRdb's copy keeps in-frame clones and lacks some. The sample contains a few hundred thousand clones, around two fifths of which appear only once. Overall study findings and caveats: Mice gave a clearer picture of TCR sharing than patients did, possibly for HLA-related reasons. Clonality was higher in lesional than normal scalp, especially in alopecia totalis/universalis. Scalp clonality and expanded CD8+ clones among the top 100 showed significant decreases with tofacitinib.

This CDR3 spans 13 amino acids. Germline CDR1 reads MGHDK; CDR2 reads SYGVNS. Trimming pared 3 bases from V and 0 bases from J, leaving 3 bases between. As to this clone: Its antigen is currently unknown.

The clonotype was recovered from a human donor with alopecia areata. The starting material was CD4+ T cells sorted from blood, obtained at approximately week 30, from a patient treated with tofacitinib. The chain employs TRBV25-1 and TRBJ2-1; D is undetermined. CDR3 sequence (DNA): TGTGCCAGCAGTGAGGTCTCCTACAATGAGCAGTTCTTC. Translating gives CASSEVSYNEQFF.